The rows below give T cell receptor beta chains drawn from one sample of a study of CXCR3 chemokines and chemotherapy response in bladder cancer. TCRdb re-called the PCR reads through MiXCR, storing one row per CDR3 protein. The table includes roughly 2,000 distinct CDR3 sequences, more than 15% detected once. This sample was taken from a patient whose treatment included neoadjuvant chemotherapy. These receptors all stem from a human donor with bladder cancer that responded to neoadjuvant chemotherapy. The CDR3 runs from the conserved cysteine through the conserved F or W. The D gene is left open where the match is weak.

cdr3_aa v_call d_call
CASSKLRDYLNEQFF TRBV27 TRBD2
CASSETENANTEAFF TRBV6-5 .
CASSIRWEGPGGYEQYF TRBV19 TRBD2
CASSALPGQGAQGYTF TRBV6-1 TRBD1
CASSYDGTELEAFF TRBV6-2/TRBV6-3 TRBD1
CASRGTGGSYEQYF TRBV28 TRBD1
CASTQRPGNTIYF TRBV6-2/TRBV6-3 .
CASSRKPSDNEQFF TRBV5-6 .
CASSLGRPGANVLTF TRBV7-2 .
CASSYRTSGIGYEQYF TRBV6-2/TRBV6-3 TRBD2
CASSLVSGGTRYNEQFF TRBV11-2 .
CATSRDFTNEQFF TRBV15 .
CAWIPGTATYEQYF TRBV30 TRBD1
CASSLGGMATRLWTQYF TRBV7-2 .
CASRPGGSGNTIYF TRBV7-2 .
CATSDPDSPGLPYNEQFF TRBV24-1 .
CASSWGRGYEQYF TRBV6-2/TRBV6-3 .
CASSYSPSSSPSYEQYF TRBV6-2/TRBV6-3 .
CSAAASGNTIYF TRBV20-1 .
CASSLWTPRAGSNEQYF TRBV28 .
CASSQAGPDSYSYNEQFF TRBV4-1 .
CASRRDTDTQYF TRBV27 .
CSADVPGQGTGSPLHF TRBV20-1 TRBD1
CASSLPTGGRETQYF TRBV28 TRBD1
CASWMRAEDQETQYF TRBV27 .
CASSIPRGGWGYTF TRBV28 .
CASEGENTGELFF TRBV27 .
CASSQKKAATNEKLFF TRBV7-2 .
CASSSGARGNYGYTF TRBV6-5 .
CSASPANEQFF TRBV20-1 .
CASSPRAVWTGPGELFF TRBV11-2 .
CATSDAAGTALYEQYF TRBV24-1 .
CASSKTGRPETQYF TRBV7-2 .
CASSLSPGSNQPQHF TRBV7-2 .
CATGTSSYNEQFF TRBV6-5 .
CSAVVPGQRFTGELFF TRBV20-1 TRBD1
CASSGRGVGNQPQHF TRBV19 .
CASSKQGLSNQPQHF TRBV12-3/TRBV12-4 .
CARTSGPTSESTDTQYF TRBV19 TRBD2
CASSALGEPSTDTQYF TRBV5-6 .
CATSDPGTGGKEQYF TRBV24-1 TRBD1
CASSESTVNTEAFF TRBV6-1 .
CSARPYVSGSHDYEQYF TRBV20-1 TRBD2
CAISLGQGGYNEQFF TRBV10-3 TRBD1
CSARDGASTDTQYF TRBV20-1 .
CASSVWEPTEAFF TRBV2 .
CASSEVRGETQYF TRBV6-1 .
CASSYRAGGSGANVLTF TRBV6-5 TRBD2
CASSLTGTSTDTQYF TRBV10-3 TRBD1
CSARMERGQETQYF TRBV20-1 TRBD2
CATSRTGGIADTQYF TRBV15 TRBD1
CSALETSGAQETQYF TRBV20-1 TRBD2
CASSSGLAGYNEQFF TRBV5-6 TRBD2